The rows below give T cell receptor beta chains drawn from one sample of a study of graft-versus-host responses after intestinal transplantation. These receptors are not linked to any known antigen. TCRdb's table, derived via immunoSEQ multiplex PCR, lists solely in-frame clones and lacks some. The data hold over 85,000 clones, with approximately 92% observed a single time. This material consisted of unstimulated CD8+ T cells sorted from spleen or lymph node cells, taken before intestinal transplant. These receptors all come from a human donor who received an intestinal transplant. CDR3s include the opening cysteine and the closing phenylalanine or tryptophan. Each record gives: clone size, D gene, V gene, J gene, CDR3 protein, CDR3 DNA. The D gene is left open where the match is weak. Where a row states a size, it is once, few, many or the class of an expanded clone; other rows omit it.

.	TRBD2	TRBV9	TRBJ2-3	CASSVAVTSGRASTDTQYF	TGTGCCAGCAGCGTAGCTGTGACTAGCGGGAGGGCAAGCACAGATACGCAGTATTTT
.	.	TRBV30	TRBJ1-2	CAWSVWVNYGYTF	TGTGCCTGGAGTGTATGGGTTAACTATGGCTACACCTTC
.	.	TRBV27	TRBJ1-1	CASSFGTRNTEAFF	TGTGCCAGCAGTTTTGGGACACGGAACACTGAAGCTTTCTTT
.	TRBD1	TRBV28	TRBJ2-7	CAIDPGQGTYEQYF	TGTGCCATCGATCCGGGACAGGGTACGTACGAGCAGTACTTC
.	.	TRBV19	TRBJ1-5	CASSIVLNSNQPQHF	TGTGCCAGTAGTATAGTCCTCAATAGCAATCAGCCCCAGCATTTT
.	.	TRBV27	TRBJ1-4	CASSPEWGVTNEKLFF	TGTGCCAGCAGTCCAGAATGGGGAGTTACTAATGAAAAACTGTTTTTT
.	TRBD2	TRBV6-4	TRBJ2-5	CASSDSLAGGVQETQYF	TGTGCCAGCAGTGACTCCTTAGCGGGAGGGGTTCAGGAGACCCAGTACTTC
.	TRBD2	TRBV27	TRBJ2-7	CASSHSGRRYEQYF	TGTGCCAGCAGTCACAGCGGGAGAAGATATGAGCAGTACTTC
.	TRBD2	TRBV4-1	TRBJ2-7	CASTSGAASGPYEQYF	TGCGCCAGCACCTCCGGAGCGGCTAGCGGGCCCTACGAGCAGTACTTC
.	.	TRBV4-1	TRBJ1-1	CASSQDGGTPNTEAFF	TGCGCCAGCAGCCAAGATGGCGGGACCCCAAACACTGAAGCTTTCTTT
.	TRBD2	TRBV30	TRBJ2-1	CAWKPTSASEQFF	TGTGCCTGGAAACCGACTAGCGCCAGTGAGCAGTTCTTC
.	.	TRBV7-5	TRBJ2-7	CARSWTSPVGEQHF	TGTGCCAGAAGCTGGACATCCCCGGTGGGCGAGCAGCACTTC
few	TRBD1	TRBV13	TRBJ1-1	CASSHSPSGGQRGAFF	TGTGCCAGCAGCCATTCTCCATCAGGGGGCCAGCGGGGAGCTTTCTTT
.	.	TRBV28	TRBJ2-7	CASSSPLVRGEYEQYF	TGTGCCAGCAGTTCCCCCTTAGTAAGAGGAGAATACGAGCAGTACTTC
.	.	TRBV7-2	TRBJ2-3	CASSYPGGGPTDTQYF	TGTGCCAGCAGCTACCCAGGGGGAGGCCCCACAGATACGCAGTATTTT
.	.	TRBV6-5	TRBJ2-2	CASSYARSGGELFF	TGTGCCAGCAGTTACGCTAGGTCTGGCGGGGAGCTGTTTTTT
.	TRBD2	TRBV7-9	TRBJ2-5	CASSLGPSGGNQETQYF	TGTGCCAGCAGCTTAGGTCCTAGCGGGGGTAATCAAGAGACCCAGTACTTC
.	.	TRBV28	TRBJ2-3	CASSLSPRERVHTDTQYF	TGTGCCAGCAGTTTATCCCCGAGGGAGCGGGTCCACACAGATACGCAGTATTTT
.	.	TRBV29-1	TRBJ2-5	CSVAQETQYF	TGCAGCGTGGCTCAAGAGACCCAGTACTTC
.	.	TRBV9	TRBJ2-7	CASSVLASSYEQYF	TGTGCCAGCAGCGTACTAGCGAGCTCCTACGAGCAGTACTTC
once	TRBD2	TRBV4-1	TRBJ2-5	CASSQGSGGETQYF	TGCGCCAGCAGCCAAGGGTCCGGGGGGGAGACCCAGTACTTC
.	TRBD1	TRBV2	TRBJ2-1	CASSGSDRGSNNEQFF	TGTGCCAGCAGTGGTTCCGACAGGGGGTCAAACAATGAGCAGTTCTTC